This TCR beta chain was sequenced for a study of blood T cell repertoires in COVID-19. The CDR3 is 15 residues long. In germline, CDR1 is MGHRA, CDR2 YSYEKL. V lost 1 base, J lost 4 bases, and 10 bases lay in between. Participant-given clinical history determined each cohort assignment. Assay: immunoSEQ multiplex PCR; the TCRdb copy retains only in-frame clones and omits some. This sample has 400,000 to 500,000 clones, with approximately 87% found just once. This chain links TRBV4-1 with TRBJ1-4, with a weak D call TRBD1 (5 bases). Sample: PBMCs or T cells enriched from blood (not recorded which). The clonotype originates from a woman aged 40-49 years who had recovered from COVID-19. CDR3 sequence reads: CASSQGNRLNEKLFF. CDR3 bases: TGCGCCAGCAGCCAAGGGAACAGGCTTAATGAAAAACTGTTTTTT.